This TCR beta chain was obtained from a study of blood T cells in healthy people across ages. Germline values: CDR1 LGHNA, CDR2 YNFKEQ. After removal of 0 bases from V and 3 bases from J, the junction contained 3 bases not matched to a gene. The CDR3 is made up of 15 amino acids. Study findings and constraints: What prevented conclusive comparison of naive and antigen-experienced cells was that PBMCs were unsorted.

This clonotype was seen a few times. As yet, its antigen is unknown. Total RNA amounts of at least 6 micrograms were extracted per sample. Sample-barcoded 5' priming and a J-beta primer mix drove a second PCR of about 6 to 11 cycles. Any given sample supplied a minimum of 2.5 million CDR3-containing paired-end reads. TCRdb recomputed calls from the 5' RACE reads with MiXCR, one row per CDR3 protein. The sample contains around 800,000 distinct CDR3 sequences, 55% to 65% of which appear only once. Specimen: blood. The genes are TRBV4-2 and TRBJ2-5, with 8 bases matching TRBD2. The TCR comes from a man between 25 and 39 years old in good health. CDR3 in DNA: TGTGCCAGCAGCCAAGATGCGGGGGGTGAAGAGACCCAGTACTTC. It is translated as CASSQDAGGEETQYF.